This T cell receptor beta chain was sequenced during a study of blood T cell repertoires in COVID-19. Study background: Sources were T cells, B-cell-depleted T cells, or PBMCs; the material itself was cDNA or gDNA.

The CDR3 covers 14 residues. Germline V gene lookup returns CDR1 SGHNT and CDR2 YYREEE (reference sequence). V dropped 3 bases and J dropped 3; count of bases not matched to a gene: 6. In the original analysis: The assay estimated nucleated cells by amplifying reference gene primers. Here immunoSEQ multiplex PCR was the method, and the copy in TCRdb shows in-frame clones only, minus some. Clone size and V and J calls were adopted from that table, with D and trimming inferred from the DNA. This repertoire shows approximately 200,000 clones, around 94% found once; its top ten account for around 0.8%. The sequence was obtained from a man aged 30 to 45 with COVID-19, enrolled during active disease. Sequencing input: peripheral blood. The chain uses TRBV5-4 and TRBJ2-7, with 7 bases identical to TRBD2. The CDR3 nucleotides read TGTGCCAGCAGCTCGCCCGGGGGGTTCTACGAGCAGTACTTC. Translated, it gives CASSSPGGFYEQYF.